This T cell receptor (beta chain) originates from a study of T cells in localized non-small cell lung cancer. Germline CDR1 MNHGY, CDR2 SAAAGT. The V and J ends lost 6 bases and 0 bases, in that order; junction bases with no gene match: 4. The CDR3 runs to 14 residues. Here immunoSEQ multiplex PCR was the method, and the copy in TCRdb shows in-frame clones only, minus some. The data show around 3,000 clones, roughly a quarter seen once. The material was normal lung tissue next to the tumor, obtained before any cancer treatment. The chain couples TRBV6-8 to TRBJ2-7, with 8 bases identical to TRBD1. This clonotype originated in a male donor at least 60 years old with stage II lung adenocarcinoma. CDR3 sequence reads: CASRGTGSSYEQYF. The CDR3 DNA reads TGTGCCAGCAGGGGGACAGGCAGCTCCTACGAGCAGTACTTC.